The 9 T cell receptor beta chains listed next were all sequenced from one sample in a study of yellow fever vaccine responses in identical twins. MiXCR was run by TCRdb on the RT-PCR reads, yielding one entry per CDR3 protein. The repertoire has about 21,000 distinct CDR3 sequences, 60% to 85% of them found once; the top ten carry about 5%. The sequencing here drew on T cells from blood (PBMCs), unsorted or a sorted subset (not recorded which), taken before or after yellow fever vaccination (not recorded which). These receptors were obtained from a woman between 18 and 29 years old who received the yellow fever vaccine.

The rearrangement joins TRBV15 to TRBJ1-4; D ambiguous. V was cut by 2 bases and J by 5 bases, with 6 bases left in between. Germline CDR1 reads LNHNV; CDR2 reads YYDKDF (reference sequence). The CDR3 loop spans 13 amino acids. CDR3 in amino acids: CATSRPTNEKLFF. As DNA, the CDR3 is TGTGCCACCAGCAGACCCACGAATGAAAAACTGTTTTTT.

The chain has TRBV7-3 and TRBJ2-1, with 14 bases fitting TRBD2. J lost 6 bases, V lost 4 bases, and 2 bases had no gene match. Germline V CDR1 and CDR2: SGHTA, FQGTGA. The CDR3 has 15 amino acids. The CDR3 region is CASSSGLAGANEQFF. In DNA, the CDR3 is TGTGCCAGCAGCTCGGGACTAGCGGGGGCCAATGAGCAGTTCTTC.

The rearrangement joins TRBV2 to TRBJ1-1, with D hard to call. The CDR3 covers 13 residues. Germline V gene data show CDR1 as SNHLY and CDR2 as FYNNEI. V lost 2 bases and J lost 1, with 5 bases in between. CDR3 sequence: CASSERGNTEAFF. The CDR3 DNA reads TGTGCCAGCAGTGAACGAGGGAACACTGAAGCTTTCTTT.

V usage is TRBV10-3 and J usage is TRBJ1-2, with 7 bases fitting TRBD1. Germline CDR1 and CDR2: ENHRY and SYGVKD. The CDR3 sequence is 15 residues long. The V and J ends lost 0 bases and 8 bases, in that order; junction bases with no gene match: 9. Written as DNA, the CDR3 is TGTGCCATCAGTGAGTCGGCACTGACAGGGCACGGCTACACCTTC. Translation: CAISESALTGHGYTF.

This chain uses TRBV7-9 with TRBJ2-7; D is unresolved. The CDR3 spans 14 residues. Per the germline V gene, CDR1 is SEHNR and CDR2 is FQNEAQ (reference sequence). Trimming shortened V by 2 bases and J by 0 bases, and 8 bases separated the two germline ends. The CDR3 loop is CASSLWTDSYEQYF. The DNA of the CDR3 is TGTGCCAGCAGCTTATGGACCGACTCCTACGAGCAGTACTTC.

This clonotype has just one count. This chain links TRBV10-1 with TRBJ2-1, with D unresolved. Trimming shortened V by 10 bases and J by 4 bases, and 11 bases separated the two germline ends. From germline, CDR1 is WNHNN and CDR2 SYGVQD (reference sequence). CDR3 length: 12 residues. Here the CDR3 reads CATSAGYNEQFF. In DNA form, the CDR3 reads TGCGCCACCTCGGCCGGATACAATGAGCAGTTCTTC.

The rearrangement joins TRBV27 to TRBJ2-1; perhaps D is TRBD1 or TRBD2 (5 bases each). This CDR3 is 17 amino acids long. V lost 5 bases, J lost 6 bases, and 23 bases lay in between. The germline V gene encodes CDR1 MNHEY and CDR2 SMNVEV (reference sequence). The CDR3 DNA sequence: TGTGCCAGCAGTCCCCCGGTCGACAAGGGGACGCGCAATGAGCAGTTCTTC. This gives the protein CASSPPVDKGTRNEQFF.

The genes are TRBV5-1 and TRBJ2-3; TRBD1 matches 8 bases. The CDR3 extends over 15 amino acids. Germline CDR1 and CDR2: SGHRS and YFSETQ. Unmatched junction bases numbered 5, after V lost 0 bases and J lost 5 bases. The CDR3 spells CASSLDGTGGDTQYF. The CDR3 nucleotides read TGCGCCAGCAGCTTGGACGGGACAGGAGGAGATACGCAGTATTTT.

V and J are TRBV2 and TRBJ2-2; maybe TRBD1 (7 bases). The V gene's germline CDR1 is SNHLY and CDR2 FYNNEI. V dropped 6 bases and J dropped 7 bases, with 12 bases sitting between them. This CDR3 is built from 13 residues. The CDR3 sequence: CASRTGRNGELFF. CDR3 nucleotides: TGTGCCAGCAGGACAGGGAGGAACGGGGAGCTGTTTTTT.